This T cell receptor beta chain is drawn from a study of blood T cells in healthy people across ages. Study-level points and caveats: The study lacked donor CMV status, which possibly confounded expanded clonotype changes.

The authors ran a second PCR of roughly 6 to 12 cycles using a sample-barcoded 5' primer and a J-beta primer mix. TCRdb reprocessed the 5' RACE reads via MiXCR and lists one record per CDR3 protein. The data contain about 680,000 distinct CDR3 sequences, around 45% of them singletons. The study recruited healthy Caucasian donors from Russia who were aged about 6 to 90. Germline CDR1 MNHNS, CDR2 SASEGT. The CDR3 has 13 residues. A note on this clonotype: Its antigen is unidentified. One junction end does not reproduce the germline sequence, and a read error may be involved.

The sequenced material came from blood. The receptor's source is an older woman in good health. The chain is built from TRBV6-1 and TRBJ1-1, with D uncertain. The CDR3 region is CASKGLGNTEAFF. CDR3 bases: TGCGCCAGTAAAGGACTTGGGAACACTGAAGCTTTCTTT.